This T cell receptor beta chain was sequenced for a study of blood T cells in healthy people across ages. General study points: Researchers report that TCR beta diversity correlated strongly with naive T cell percentage.

Germline trimming cut 6 bases from V and 7 bases from J; bases unmatched to any gene: 13. Germline V gene lookup returns CDR1 MNHEY and CDR2 SVGEGT. The CDR3 spans 16 residues. Many counts were recorded for this clonotype. Its cognate antigen is unknown. A J-beta primer mix and a sample-barcoded 5' primer were used in a second PCR of about 7 to 12 cycles. TCRdb re-called the 5' RACE reads through MiXCR, storing one row per CDR3 protein. The data show 710,000 or so distinct CDR3 sequences, with approximately 30% seen just once and approximately 15% held by the top ten. RNA extraction gave at least 6 micrograms of total RNA per sample.

V gene TRBV6-2 or TRBV6-3 combines with J gene TRBJ2-1; 9 positions match TRBD2. Sequencing was carried out using blood. The receptor was derived from a woman aged 80 or older in good health. The CDR3 DNA reads TGTGCCAGCAGCCACCAAGCTAGCGGGGTTGCGAATGAGCAGTTCTTC. It yields the protein CASSHQASGVANEQFF.